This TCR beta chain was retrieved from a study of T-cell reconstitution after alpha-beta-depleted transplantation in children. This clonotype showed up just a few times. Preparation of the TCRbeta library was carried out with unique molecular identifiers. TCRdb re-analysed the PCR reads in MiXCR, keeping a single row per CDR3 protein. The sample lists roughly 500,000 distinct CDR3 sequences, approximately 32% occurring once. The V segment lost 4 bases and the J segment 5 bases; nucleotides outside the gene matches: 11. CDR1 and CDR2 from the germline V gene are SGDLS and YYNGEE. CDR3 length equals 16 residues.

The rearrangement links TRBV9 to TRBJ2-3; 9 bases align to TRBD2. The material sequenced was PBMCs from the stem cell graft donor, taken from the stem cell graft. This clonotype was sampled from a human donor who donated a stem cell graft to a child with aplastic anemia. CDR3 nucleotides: TGTGCCAGCAGCTTATTAGCGGGAGTTTCGTTAGATACGCAGTATTTT. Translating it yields CASSLLAGVSLDTQYF. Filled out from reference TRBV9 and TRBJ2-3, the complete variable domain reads DSGVTQTPKHLITATGQRVTLRCSPRSGDLSVYWYQQSLDQGLQFLIQYYNGEERAKGNILERFSAQQFPDLHSELNLSSLELGDSALYFCASSLLAGVSLDTQYFGPGTRLTVL.